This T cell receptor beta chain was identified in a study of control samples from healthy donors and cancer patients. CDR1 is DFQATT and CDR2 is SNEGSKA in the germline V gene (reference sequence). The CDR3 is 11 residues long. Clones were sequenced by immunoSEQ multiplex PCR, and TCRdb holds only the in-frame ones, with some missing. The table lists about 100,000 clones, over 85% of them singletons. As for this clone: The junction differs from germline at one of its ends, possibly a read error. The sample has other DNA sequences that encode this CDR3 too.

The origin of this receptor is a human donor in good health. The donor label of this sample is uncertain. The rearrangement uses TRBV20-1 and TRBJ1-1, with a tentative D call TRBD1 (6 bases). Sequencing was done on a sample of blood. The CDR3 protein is CSARRDTEAFF. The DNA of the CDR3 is TGCAGTGCTCGCCGGGACACGGAAGCTTTCTTT.